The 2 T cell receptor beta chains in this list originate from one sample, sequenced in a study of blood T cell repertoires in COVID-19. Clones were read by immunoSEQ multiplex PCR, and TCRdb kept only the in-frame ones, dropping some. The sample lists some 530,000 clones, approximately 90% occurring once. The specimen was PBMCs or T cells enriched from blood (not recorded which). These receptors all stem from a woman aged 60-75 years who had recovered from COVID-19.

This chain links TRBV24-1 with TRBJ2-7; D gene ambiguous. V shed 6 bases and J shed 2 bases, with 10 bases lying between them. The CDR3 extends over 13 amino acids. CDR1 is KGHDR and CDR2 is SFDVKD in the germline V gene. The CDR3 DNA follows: TGTGCCACCAGTCGTGGGCCTCCCTACGAGCAGTACGTC. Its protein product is CATSRGPPYEQYV.

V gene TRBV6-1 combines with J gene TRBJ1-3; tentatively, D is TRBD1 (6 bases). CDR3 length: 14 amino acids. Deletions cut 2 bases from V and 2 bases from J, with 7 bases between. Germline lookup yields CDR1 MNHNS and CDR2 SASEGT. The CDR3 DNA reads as TGTGCCAGCAGTGAACAGGGGACTGGAAACACCATATATTTT. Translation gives CASSEQGTGNTIYF.